Listed below are T cell receptor beta chains from one sample, sequenced in a study of patients and donors after allogeneic stem cell transplantation. Via MiXCR, TCRdb re-called the RT-PCR reads, giving one row per CDR3 protein. This table holds some 880,000 distinct CDR3 sequences, about 20% found once. Sequenced material: blood, either unsorted or a sorted T cell fraction (not recorded which). The receptors were gathered from a human donor who was either an allogeneic HSCT recipient or a stem cell or donor lymphocyte infusion donor (not recorded which). It is not recorded whose cells these are; they may come from a transplant donor. Each CDR3 is given with its conserved first and last residue. Each record gives: V gene, D gene, J gene, clone size, CDR3 protein, CDR3 DNA. A D gene is named only where the DNA matches it firmly. Expanded clones get a size class; other rows say once, few or many, or leave the size out.

TRBV6-1	TRBD1	TRBJ1-1	few	CASRGTALNTEAFF	TGTGCCAGCCGCGGGACAGCTTTGAACACTGAAGCTTTCTTT
TRBV9	TRBD1	TRBJ2-7	few	CASSVRDRASSYEQYF	TGTGCCAGCAGCGTTAGGGACAGGGCGAGCTCCTACGAGCAGTACTTC
TRBV5-1	.	TRBJ1-4	.	CASSLVGRGDEKLFF	TGCGCCAGCAGCTTGGTTGGCAGGGGAGATGAAAAACTGTTTTTT
TRBV3-1	.	TRBJ1-1	.	CASSSSWGANTEAFF	TGTGCCAGCAGCAGCTCATGGGGGGCGAACACTGAAGCTTTCTTT
TRBV9	.	TRBJ2-1	.	CASSVGTNNEQFF	TGTGCCAGCAGCGTAGGGACCAACAATGAGCAGTTCTTC
TRBV5-1	TRBD2	TRBJ2-1	.	CASRVGLAGFYNEQFF	TGCGCCAGCAGGGTGGGACTAGCGGGATTCTACAATGAGCAGTTCTTC
TRBV20-1	TRBD2	TRBJ2-1	.	CSATIGTSGHNEQFF	TGCAGTGCCACCATTGGGACTAGCGGACACAATGAGCAGTTCTTC
TRBV11-1	TRBD2	TRBJ2-5	few	CASVSGTSGTLGYQETQYF	TGTGCCAGCGTGTCCGGGACTAGCGGAACTTTGGGGTACCAAGAGACCCAGTACTTC
TRBV29-1	TRBD1	TRBJ1-3	many	CSVRDRVSSGNTIYF	TGCAGCGTCCGGGACAGGGTTAGCTCTGGAAACACCATATATTTT
TRBV6-1	TRBD1	TRBJ2-7	few	CASSPTGGGEQYF	TGTGCCAGCAGTCCCACAGGGGGCGGCGAGCAGTACTTC
TRBV30	.	TRBJ2-7	.	CAWRGGVGEQYF	TGTGCCTGGAGAGGAGGGGTAGGCGAGCAGTACTTC
TRBV9	.	TRBJ1-5	few	CASSVGEGGTENQPQHF	TGTGCCAGCAGCGTAGGGGAGGGAGGGACCGAGAATCAGCCCCAGCATTTT
TRBV4-2	.	TRBJ2-5	few	CASCRGGDIQGETQYF	TGTGCCAGCTGTCGAGGTGGAGACATTCAGGGGGAGACCCAGTACTTC
TRBV14	.	TRBJ2-7	.	CASSQDHIRTDPYEQYF	TGTGCCAGCAGCCAAGACCATATAAGGACAGACCCCTACGAGCAGTACTTC
TRBV5-5	.	TRBJ1-1	.	CASSLEGTPSREAFF	TGTGCCAGCAGCTTGGAGGGCACCCCTTCTCGAGAAGCTTTCTTT
TRBV25-1	.	TRBJ2-1	.	CASSPPPAEDNEQFF	TGTGCCAGCAGCCCCCCGCCAGCGGAGGATAATGAGCAGTTCTTC
TRBV5-1	.	TRBJ1-1	.	CASSFNRPTGGRWTEAFF	TGCGCCAGCAGCTTCAACAGACCCACCGGGGGGCGATGGACTGAAGCTTTCTTT
TRBV6-1	.	TRBJ1-3	few	CASSPGWARLTGNTIYF	TGTGCCAGCAGCCCTGGCTGGGCCCGGTTAACTGGAAACACCATATATTTT
TRBV5-1	.	TRBJ2-7	.	CASSLGENYEQYF	TGCGCCAGCAGCTTGGGGGAAAACTACGAGCAGTACTTC
TRBV7-9	TRBD1	TRBJ1-2	few	CASRSGQDSYYGYTF	TGTGCCAGCAGATCAGGACAGGACTCCTACTATGGCTACACCTTC
TRBV24-1	.	TRBJ2-3	.	CATGWAGSTDTQYF	TGTGCCACCGGATGGGCGGGAAGCACAGATACGCAGTATTTT
TRBV20-1	.	TRBJ2-1	.	CSAPDKKSGNEQFF	TGCAGTGCCCCGGACAAAAAGTCTGGCAATGAGCAGTTCTTC
TRBV6-5	TRBD1	TRBJ1-2	.	CASSYWDRSSPGGYGYTF	TGTGCCAGCAGTTACTGGGACAGATCAAGTCCGGGGGGGTACGGCTACACCTTC
TRBV12-3/TRBV12-4	.	TRBJ1-3	few	CASSSFPAQHSGNTIYF	TGTGCCAGCAGTAGTTTTCCGGCGCAGCACTCTGGAAACACCATATATTTT
TRBV4-1	.	TRBJ2-7	.	CASSHPGTSSYEQYF	TGCGCCAGCAGCCATCCCGGGACATCTTCCTACGAGCAGTACTTC
TRBV3-1	TRBD2	TRBJ2-1	.	CASSQVIGREASYNEQFF	TGTGCCAGCAGCCAAGTGATTGGGCGGGAGGCGTCCTACAATGAGCAGTTCTTC
TRBV10-3	.	TRBJ1-1	.	CAITKTGNTEAFF	TGTGCCATCACCAAGACAGGGAACACTGAAGCTTTCTTT
TRBV3-1	.	TRBJ2-5	.	CASSRRGGNQETQYF	TGTGCCAGCAGCCGGAGAGGGGGAAACCAAGAGACCCAGTACTTC
TRBV7-9	.	TRBJ2-7	.	CATRTESSYEQYF	TGTGCCACCCGGACTGAGAGCTCCTACGAGCAGTACTTC
TRBV5-6	.	TRBJ1-6	.	CASSLEARGNSPLHF	TGTGCCAGCAGCTTGGAGGCCAGGGGTAATTCACCCCTCCACTTT
TRBV7-8	TRBD2	TRBJ2-3	few	CASSSLAEPTDTQYF	TGTGCCAGCAGCTCACTAGCGGAACCCACAGATACGCAGTATTTT
TRBV10-2	TRBD1	TRBJ2-7	.	CASRGTGSIHEQYF	TGCGCCAGCAGAGGGACAGGGTCTATCCACGAGCAGTACTTC
TRBV5-1	TRBD2	TRBJ2-3	few	CASREAGGPADTQYF	TGCGCCAGCCGGGAAGCGGGAGGGCCCGCAGATACGCAGTATTTT
TRBV5-6	.	TRBJ2-1	few	CASTPGRTYNEQFF	TGTGCCAGCACCCCAGGACGAACCTACAATGAGCAGTTCTTC
TRBV5-1	.	TRBJ1-1	few	CASSSSAGTTTDTEAFF	TGCGCCAGCAGCTCAAGTGCCGGGACGACGACCGACACTGAAGCTTTCTTT
TRBV7-9	.	TRBJ2-5	few	CASSPWTSPQETQYF	TGTGCCAGCAGCCCTTGGACATCACCCCAAGAGACCCAGTACTTC
TRBV5-1	.	TRBJ2-3	.	CASSYLNQGTDTQYF	TGCGCCAGCAGCTATCTCAATCAAGGCACAGATACGCAGTATTTT
TRBV24-1	.	TRBJ2-2	.	CATSDPGLENTGELFF	TGTGCCACCAGTGACCCAGGGTTGGAAAACACCGGGGAGCTGTTTTTT
TRBV12-3/TRBV12-4	.	TRBJ2-3	many	CASSPTSAGSNTQYF	TGTGCCAGCAGCCCCACCTCGGCAGGGTCGAATACGCAGTATTTT
TRBV5-1	.	TRBJ2-7	.	CASSMGRQGSNEQYF	TGCGCCAGCAGCATGGGCCGGCAGGGGAGCAACGAGCAGTACTTC
TRBV7-9	TRBD1	TRBJ1-5	.	CASSTGQGPEQPQHF	TGTGCCAGCAGTACAGGACAGGGTCCAGAACAGCCCCAGCATTTT
TRBV20-1	.	TRBJ2-3	.	CSAIPGTTQYF	TGCAGTGCTATCCCCGGGACAACGCAGTATTTT